These 20 T cell receptor beta chains share one sample of origin, sequenced in a study of Graves' ophthalmopathy and Graves' hyperthyroidism. Using RNA transcripts, the TCR beta CDR3 regions were amplified. First-round RT-PCR employed HTBI primers, with a second-round multiplex PCR after it. MiXCR was run by TCRdb on the multiplex PCR reads, yielding one entry per CDR3 protein. This table has approximately 1.2 million distinct CDR3 sequences, less than 45% appearing once. The sequenced sample consisted of peripheral blood or thyroid tissue (not recorded which). These receptor sequences come from an adult man with Graves' hyperthyroidism.

In this sample, this clonotype turned up many times. The gene calls are TRBV29-1 and TRBJ1-6, with a weak D call TRBD1 (6 bases). Trimming took 6 bases from V and 8 from J, leaving 14 bases between them. Germline V gene lookup returns CDR1 SQVTM and CDR2 ANQGSEA. This CDR3 is built from 13 residues. The CDR3: CSVRGGLDSPLHF. Here the CDR3 DNA reads TGCAGCGTGAGGGGGGGGCTGGATTCACCCCTCCACTTT.

This clonotype was seen a handful of times. The chain has TRBV12-3 or TRBV12-4 and TRBJ1-3; D gene unclear. The CDR3 is 15 amino acids. Trimming shortened V by 6 bases and J by 1 base, and 13 bases separated the two germline ends. This CDR3 reads CASSRIVTSGNTIYF. The CDR3 coding sequence is TGTGCCAGCAGCCGGATTGTGACTTCTGGAAACACCATATATTTT.

This clonotype was seen at least ten times. The chain uses TRBV6-5 and TRBJ1-2; 8 nucleotides align to TRBD1. J was trimmed by 5 bases and V by 4 bases; bases with no gene match: 6. The length of the CDR3 is 14 residues. In germline, CDR1 is MNHEY, CDR2 SVGAGI. CDR3 bases: TGTGCCAGCAGTTCTAACAGGGGGTTTTATGGCTACACCTTC. Protein sequence: CASSSNRGFYGYTF.

In this sample, this clonotype turned up many times. The chain carries TRBV29-1 and TRBJ1-2; D gene ambiguous. CDR1 is SQVTM, CDR2 ANQGSEA, per germline. This CDR3 region has 14 residues. V lost 4 bases and J 4 bases, leaving 16 bases between the germline ends. This CDR3 reads CSVGRQAEAYGYTF. CDR3 bases: TGCAGCGTTGGAAGGCAGGCAGAAGCCTATGGCTACACCTTC.

V is TRBV20-1 and J is TRBJ1-5; 10 bases agree with TRBD1. Germline lookup yields CDR1 DFQATT and CDR2 SNEGSKA (reference sequence). Trimming cost V 3 bases and J 2 bases; bases outside gene matches: 10. There are 17 residues in the CDR3. The CDR3 nucleotides are TGCAGTGCTAGCGGGGGACAGGGGAAAGGGGGCAATCAGCCCCAGCATTTT. Translated, it gives CSASGGQGKGGNQPQHF.

The chain is built from TRBV7-2 and TRBJ2-7; 8 nucleotides agree with TRBD2. V was pared by 5 bases and J by 6 bases, with 15 bases of the junction left unmatched. This CDR3 contains 16 residues. CDR1 and CDR2 (germline): SGHTA, FQGNSA. Here the CDR3 reads CASSRGSGTGVGEQYF. CDR3 DNA: TGTGCCAGCAGCCGAGGTAGCGGGACGGGGGTCGGCGAGCAGTACTTC.

With respect to this clonotype: Just one base apart from a much larger clone, this may be a read error. The CDR3 end shows no conserved phenylalanine or tryptophan, and so a read error is likely. V and J are TRBV20-1 and TRBJ2-7; no reliable D call. Germline CDR1 and CDR2: DFQATT and SNEGSKA (reference sequence). The germline V and J ends were trimmed by 0 bases and 2 bases, with 14 bases remaining between them. CDR3 length: 15 amino acids. CDR3 in amino acids: CSARDGASSTYEQYL. The CDR3 DNA sequence: TGCAGTGCTAGAGATGGCGCCAGCTCGACCTACGAGCAGTACCTC.

This clonotype turned up a few times. The rearrangement uses TRBV19 and TRBJ1-6; D is undetermined. The germline V and J ends were trimmed by 7 bases and 0 bases, with 10 bases remaining between them. Germline loops: CDR1 LNHDA, CDR2 SQIVND (reference sequence). The CDR3 has 15 residues. The CDR3 coding sequence is TGTGCCAGTACCGCCTGGAACTCCTATAATTCACCCCTCCACTTT. This gives the protein CASTAWNSYNSPLHF.

The V gene is TRBV12-3 or TRBV12-4, the J gene TRBJ2-5; D remains unclear. V dropped 6 bases and J dropped 0 bases, with 17 bases sitting between them. The CDR3 loop spans 16 amino acids. DNA for the CDR3: TGTGCCAGCAGCCTGACCGCTAGGGCTTACCAAGAGACCCAGTACTTC. Protein: CASSLTARAYQETQYF.

The rearrangement links TRBV7-9 to TRBJ2-5; 8 bases are a match to TRBD1. Germline V CDR1 and CDR2: SEHNR, FQNEAQ (reference sequence). Germline trimming cut 4 bases from V and 5 bases from J; bases unmatched to any gene: 15. CDR3 size: 17 residues. As DNA, the CDR3 is TGTGCCAGCAGCTCCATCCACCTCGGACAGGGTCAGGAGACCCAGTACTTC. Its translation: CASSSIHLGQGQETQYF.

The J gene is TRBJ1-6, the V gene TRBV20-1; no firm D call. V was clipped by 4 bases and J by 9 bases, with 13 bases between them. CDR1 and CDR2 from the germline V gene are DFQATT and SNEGSKA (reference sequence). The CDR3 runs to 13 residues. CDR3 residues: CSANSRGTSPLHF. CDR3 coding DNA: TGCAGTGCTAACTCCCGAGGAACTTCACCCCTCCACTTT.

There are many counts of this clonotype. The chain uses TRBV12-3 or TRBV12-4 and TRBJ2-7; D is possibly TRBD2 (5 bases). The CDR3 is 12 amino acids. The V end lost 5 bases, the J end lost 6 bases, and 11 bases lay between the germline ends. The CDR3 nucleotides read TGTGCCAGCAGTACGGACCGGGGCGAGCAGTACTTC. This translates into CASSTDRGEQYF.

At least ten counts were recorded for this clonotype. The genes are TRBV7-9 and TRBJ1-4; D is possibly TRBD1 (5 bases). CDR1 SEHNR and CDR2 FQNEAQ come from the germline V gene (reference sequence). V lost 5 bases, J lost 6 bases, and 19 bases lay in between. This CDR3 has 16 amino acids. The CDR3 DNA sequence: TGTGCCAGCAGCCCCGGGACGACGGGAGGCGATGAAAAACTGTTTTTT. This sequence encodes CASSPGTTGGDEKLFF.

The V call is TRBV15, the J call TRBJ1-6; TRBD1 matches at 7 bases. The CDR3 has 18 amino acids. V shed 3 bases and J 3 bases; nucleotides not matched to a gene: 11. Germline CDR1 and CDR2: LNHNV and YYDKDF (reference sequence). CDR3 in DNA: TGTGCCACCAGCAGGGGGGACAGAAAGACTTTCTATAATTCACCCCTCCACTTT. This translates into CATSRGDRKTFYNSPLHF.

The gene calls are TRBV20-1 and TRBJ2-7, with D perhaps TRBD1 or TRBD2 (5 bases each). Trimming pared 2 bases from V and 4 bases from J, leaving 15 bases between. The V gene's germline CDR1 is DFQATT and CDR2 SNEGSKA (reference sequence). The CDR3 loop spans 14 amino acids. As DNA, the CDR3 is TGCAGTGCTAGATCTCCGGGACGGGGATACGAGCAGTACTTC. Its protein product is CSARSPGRGYEQYF.

The rearrangement joins TRBV7-9 to TRBJ1-6; 8 bases line up with TRBD1. CDR1 SEHNR and CDR2 FQNEAQ come from the germline V gene (reference sequence). With V trimmed by 7 bases and J by 2 bases, 4 bases remained unmatched. The CDR3 totals 15 residues. CDR3: CASTMTGAYNSPLHF. The CDR3 nucleotides read TGTGCCAGCACTATGACAGGGGCCTATAATTCACCCCTCCACTTT.

This clonotype was seen a handful of times. One end of the junction is discordant with germline, which a read error may explain. The rearrangement joins TRBV7-3 to TRBJ1-5, with D possibly TRBD1 on 5 matching bases. Germline V lookup: CDR1 SGHTA, CDR2 FQGTGA. This CDR3 has 17 amino acids. The CDR3 DNA sequence: TGCGCCAGCAGCCAAGAAGGCTCGGGACGGATTAATCAGCCCCAGCATTTT. It encodes CASSQEGSGRINQPQHF.

The chain carries TRBV20-1 and TRBJ2-7; 9 nucleotides agree with TRBD1. The CDR3 sequence is 15 residues long. Germline V gene data show CDR1 as DFQATT and CDR2 as SNEGSKA (reference sequence). The V and J ends lost 3 bases and 2 bases, in that order; junction bases with no gene match: 8. CDR3 sequence (DNA): TGCAGTGCTAGCGCACCGGGACAGGGTCCCTACGAGCAGTACTTC. Amino acids: CSASAPGQGPYEQYF.

This clonotype has a count of ten or more. The chain employs TRBV10-3 and TRBJ2-7; D is uncertain. Germline V CDR1 and CDR2: ENHRY, SYGVKD. The V end was cut by 10 bases, the J end by 6 bases, with 25 bases between. CDR3 length equals 15 residues. The CDR3 protein is CATAFLRVMKVEQYF. Written as DNA, the CDR3 is TGTGCCACCGCCTTCCTTCGAGTGATGAAGGTCGAGCAGTACTTC.

This clonotype was counted ten times or more. V gene TRBV7-9 combines with J gene TRBJ2-5, with 10 bases that match TRBD2. The CDR3 spans 15 residues. Germline CDR1 reads SEHNR; CDR2 reads FQNEAQ (reference sequence). J was trimmed by 6 bases and V by 0 bases; bases with no gene match: 4. This CDR3 is CASSLASGGPKTQYF. In DNA, the CDR3 is TGTGCCAGCAGCTTAGCTAGCGGGGGGCCGAAGACCCAGTACTTC.